These 5 T cell receptor beta chains share one sample of origin, sequenced in a study of blood T cell repertoires in COVID-19. Clones were sequenced by immunoSEQ multiplex PCR, and TCRdb holds only the in-frame ones, with some missing. This sample has 150,000 to 200,000 clones; 85% to 90% occur once, and the top ten carry about 22%. Sample: PBMCs or T cells enriched from blood (not recorded which). Receptor source: a woman in her thirties or forties in a cohort exposed to, infected with or recovered from COVID-19 (not recorded which).

This clone has just a few counts. The V call is TRBV19, the J call TRBJ2-3; 8 positions agree with TRBD2. V lost 5 bases, J lost 0 bases, and 4 bases stayed unmatched. Per the germline V gene, CDR1 is LNHDA and CDR2 is SQIVND (reference sequence). The CDR3 covers 15 residues. CDR3 sequence reads: CASSALAASTDTQYF. CDR3 in DNA: TGTGCCAGTAGTGCACTAGCGGCGAGCACAGATACGCAGTATTTT.

The genes are TRBV2 and TRBJ2-7; D may be TRBD1 (5 bases). The CDR3 totals 14 residues. V was trimmed by 6 bases and J by 2 bases, leaving 14 bases between them. Germline CDR1 and CDR2: SNHLY and FYNNEI. The CDR3 DNA is TGTGCCAGCAGCGTAGGGGCTGGGACCTACGAGCAGTACTTC. Protein: CASSVGAGTYEQYF. The complete variable domain, with remaining parts taken from reference TRBV2 and TRBJ2-7, reads EPEVTQTPSHQVTQMGQEVILRCVPISNHLYFYWYRQILGQKVEFLVSFYNNEISEKSEIFDDQFSVERPDGSNFTLKIRSTKLEDSAMYFCASSVGAGTYEQYFGPGTRLTVT.

The rearrangement links TRBV19 to TRBJ2-4, with D possibly being TRBD2 (6 bases). This CDR3 region has 14 residues. Per the germline V gene, CDR1 is LNHDA and CDR2 is SQIVND (reference sequence). V was clipped by 1 base and J by 7 bases, with 11 bases between them. CDR3 residues: CASSIVGGWNIQYF. In DNA, the CDR3 is TGTGCCAGTAGTATAGTCGGGGGTTGGAACATTCAGTACTTC.

The CDR3 coding sequence is TGTGCCAGCAGTTTGGTAGGGGAACGCTCTGGAAACACCATATATTTT. The encoded protein is CASSLVGERSGNTIYF. The chain has TRBV28 and TRBJ1-3; D perhaps matches TRBD1 (5 bases). Deletions cut 3 bases from V and 0 bases from J, with 12 bases between. This CDR3 spans 16 amino acids. Per germline, CDR1 MDHEN and CDR2 SYDVKM.

J is TRBJ1-2 and V is TRBV19; 8 bases align to TRBD1. CDR3 size: 15 residues. The germline V gene encodes CDR1 LNHDA and CDR2 SQIVND (reference sequence). Trimming cost V 3 bases and J 5 bases; bases outside gene matches: 8. In DNA form, the CDR3 reads TGTGCCAGTAGTATCGGCAGGGGGCAGACATATGGCTACACCTTC. Translated, it gives CASSIGRGQTYGYTF.